This T cell receptor beta chain was identified during a study of shared clonotypes between healthy human individuals. Turning to the study itself: The people who gave samples were a couple of women and a few men aged 18 to 49.

As concerns this clone: Its matching antigen is unknown.

General study findings and limits: A reduction in generation probabilities was seen for non-shared clonotypes relative to those shared by all four donors.

Libraries were prepared by immunoSEQ multiplex PCR; TCRdb keeps only in-frame clonotypes and omits some of them. The sample yields 950,000 to 1,100,000 clones, roughly 80% seen once. The receptor was derived from a man younger than 30 in good health. The sample was memory CD4+ T cells sorted from blood. Subset specified: CD45RA-negative fraction.

The CDR3 loop is CASSSWGYTGELFF. The DNA for the CDR3 is TGTGCCAGCAGCTCTTGGGGATACACCGGGGAGCTGTTTTTT. The chain recombines TRBV11-3 with TRBJ2-2; D ambiguous. The CDR3 consists of 14 residues. V gave up 4 bases and J gave up 3 bases, with 9 bases separating them. CDR1 SGHNT and CDR2 YENEEA come from the germline V gene. Full variable domain (remainder filled in from reference TRBV11-3 and TRBJ2-2): EAGVVQSPRYKIIEKKQPVAFWCNPISGHNTLYWYLQNLGQGPELLIRYENEEAVDDSQLPKDRFSAERLKGVDSTLKIQPAELGDSAVYLCASSSWGYTGELFFGEGSRLTVL.